The present T cell receptor (beta chain) was sequenced within a study of blood T cell repertoires in COVID-19. Study-level information: Sites across the United States, Italy and Spain contributed samples from acute and convalescent COVID-19. Sample material is recorded as cDNA or gDNA derived from T cells, B-cell-depleted T cells, or PBMCs.

Original methodology: The authors estimated nucleated cell counts from reference gene primer amplification. Assay: immunoSEQ multiplex PCR; the TCRdb copy retains only in-frame clones and omits some. The DNA was the basis for D and trimming; V, J and clone size are from that table. The data contain roughly 90,000 clones, more than 80% of them singletons. Notes on this clone: This sample also contains other DNA sequences that code for the same CDR3.

This TCR came from a woman in her 70s with acute or convalescent COVID-19. Sequenced: peripheral blood.

CDR3 sequence (DNA): TGCGCCAGCAGCTTGCGACAGAGAGCCTACGAGCAGTACTTC. Translation: CASSLRQRAYEQYF. The chain joins TRBV5-1 to TRBJ2-7, with D possibly TRBD1 on 5 matching bases. V was trimmed by 1 base and J by 2 bases, leaving 10 bases between them. The CDR3 is 14 residues long. CDR1 is SGHRS, CDR2 YFSETQ, per germline.